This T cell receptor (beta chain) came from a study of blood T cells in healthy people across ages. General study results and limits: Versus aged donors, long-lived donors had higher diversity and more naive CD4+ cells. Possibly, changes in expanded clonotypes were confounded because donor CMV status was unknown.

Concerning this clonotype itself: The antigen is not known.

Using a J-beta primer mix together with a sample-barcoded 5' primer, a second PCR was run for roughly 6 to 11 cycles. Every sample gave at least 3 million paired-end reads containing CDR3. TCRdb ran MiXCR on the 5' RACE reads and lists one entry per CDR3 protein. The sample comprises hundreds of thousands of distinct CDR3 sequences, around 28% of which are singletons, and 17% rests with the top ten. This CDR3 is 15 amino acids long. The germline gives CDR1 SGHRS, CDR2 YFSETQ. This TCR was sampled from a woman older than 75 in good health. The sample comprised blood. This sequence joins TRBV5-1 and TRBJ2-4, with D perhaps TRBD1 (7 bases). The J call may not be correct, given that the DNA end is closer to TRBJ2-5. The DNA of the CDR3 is TGCGCCAGCAGCTTGGAGGTCAGGGGGGATGAGACCCAGTACTTC. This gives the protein CASSLEVRGDETQYF.